Listed below are T cell receptor beta chains from one sample, sequenced in a study of blood T cells in healthy people across ages. TCRdb redid the calling of the 5' RACE reads with MiXCR, one entry per CDR3 protein. Of more than 800,000 distinct CDR3 sequences listed, around 30% are singletons. Sequenced input: blood. The receptors were sampled from a woman of 80 years or more in good health. CDR3s include the opening cysteine and the closing phenylalanine or tryptophan. A D gene is named only where the DNA matches it firmly. Part of the rows lack a size; the others show once, few, many or a class for expanded clones.

TRBJ2-3,-,-,TRBV6-1,15,TGTGCCAGCAGTGAAGGGGGAGGCCGCAAAGATACGCGGTATTTT,CASSEGGGRKDTRYF
TRBJ2-7,-,-,TRBV7-2,13,TGTGCCAGCACCCACACGATGAACAATGAGCAGTACTTC,CASTHTMNNEQYF
TRBJ1-5,-,-,TRBV12-3/TRBV12-4,11,TGTGCCAGCAGTGCACAGGGGCCCCAGCATTTT,CASSAQGPQHF
TRBJ2-7,-,many,TRBV10-3,13,TGTGCCATCAGTGACGCCAGGGATGGCGAGCAGTACTTC,CAISDARDGEQYF
TRBJ2-5,-,many,TRBV10-3,12,TGTGCCATCAGTGAGCAGAGGGAGACCCAGTACTTC,CAISEQRETQYF
TRBJ2-1,-,many,TRBV21-1,13,TGTGCCAGCAGCAAAGTCTTGGGACAGAAACAGTTCTTC,CASSKVLGQKQFF
TRBJ2-2,-,few,TRBV5-5,14,TGTGCCAGCAGCTTCGGACAGTCCACCGGGGAGCTGTTTTTT,CASSFGQSTGELFF
TRBJ2-1,-,-,TRBV7-9,13,TGTGCCAGCAGGTTTACTACTAACAATGAGCAGTTCTTC,CASRFTTNNEQFF
TRBJ2-5,-,-,TRBV7-2,14,TGTGCCAGCAGCCCCTCTAGGACCCAAGAGACCCAGTACTTC,CASSPSRTQETQYF
TRBJ2-7,TRBD1,-,TRBV7-8,15,TGTGCCAGCAGCCAGGGAACAGGGGGCAACTACGAGCAGTACTTC,CASSQGTGGNYEQYF
TRBJ2-2,-,many,TRBV5-1,13,TGCGCCAGCAAACAGGGGAACACCGGGGAGCTGTTTTTT,CASKQGNTGELFF
TRBJ1-1,-,-,TRBV27,14,TGTGCCAGCGGAGAAGGGGCGCCGGACACTGAAGCTTTCTTT,CASGEGAPDTEAFF
TRBJ1-1,-,-,TRBV7-9,13,TGTGCCAGCAGCTTAGACGTCGGAGAAATGGCTTTCTTT,CASSLDVGEMAFF
TRBJ1-5,-,many,TRBV7-6,13,TGTGCCAGCAGCTTAAACATCAATCAGCCCCAGCATTTT,CASSLNINQPQHF
TRBJ2-2,-,many,TRBV12-3/TRBV12-4,13,TGTGCCAGCAGTGGGACGAACACCGGGGAGCTGTTTTTT,CASSGTNTGELFF
TRBJ1-3,-,-,TRBV7-2,16,TGTGCCAGCAGCCTATCCAGGTCCTACTCTGGAAACACCATATATTTT,CASSLSRSYSGNTIYF
TRBJ2-3,-,many,TRBV6-5,16,TGTGCCAGCAGTTACGGCCGGTTTTCAGGCGGGGATACGCAGTATTTT,CASSYGRFSGGDTQYF
TRBJ2-7,-,many,TRBV20-1,13,TGCAGTGCTAGAGATCTGAAGCCCTACGAGCAGTACTTC,CSARDLKPYEQYF
TRBJ1-2,-,-,TRBV4-1,16,TGCGCCAGCAGCCACCCTAAGACGGGGGTCAACTATGGCTACACCTTC,CASSHPKTGVNYGYTF
TRBJ2-5,-,many,TRBV18,13,TGTGCCAGCAGCCGGGCTGTCCGAGAGACCCAGTACTTC,CASSRAVRETQYF
TRBJ2-5,TRBD2,many,TRBV20-1,12,TGCAGTGTGACTAGCGGCCAAGAGACCCAGTACTTC,CSVTSGQETQYF
TRBJ2-1,TRBD2,-,TRBV7-9,12,TGTGCCAGCAGTGACGTCGGCGGGGGGCAGTTCTTC,CASSDVGGGQFF
TRBJ1-1,-,-,TRBV6-6,13,TGTGCCACTACCGACGGGATGAACACTGAAGCTTTCTTT,CATTDGMNTEAFF
TRBJ2-7,TRBD2,-,TRBV29-1,13,TGCAGCGTAGCCGGGACTAGCGGCTACGAGCAGTACTTC,CSVAGTSGYEQYF
TRBJ2-7,TRBD1,many,TRBV7-2,16,TGTGCCAGCAGCTTAGGACAGGGTGGTGGATGGTACGAGCAGTACTTC,CASSLGQGGGWYEQYF
TRBJ2-7,TRBD1,few,TRBV12-3/TRBV12-4,14,TGTGCCAGCAGCCCGAAGGCAGGGGGCTGGGAGCAGTACTTC,CASSPKAGGWEQYF
TRBJ2-3,-,many,TRBV2,14,TGTGCCAGCACTACCGACAGGTCCACAGATACGCAGTATTTT,CASTTDRSTDTQYF
TRBJ1-2,-,many,TRBV12-3/TRBV12-4,14,TGTGCCAGCAGTTTGCAGGGAGCTAACTATGGCTACACCTTC,CASSLQGANYGYTF
TRBJ2-7,TRBD2,-,TRBV20-1,12,TGCAGTGCTATAGCGGGAGACTACGAGCAGTACTTC,CSAIAGDYEQYF
TRBJ2-5,TRBD2,many,TRBV20-1,14,TGCAGTGCTAGTTCTAGCGGGGCCCAAGAGACCCAGTACTTC,CSASSSGAQETQYF
TRBJ2-1,TRBD2,-,TRBV6-2/TRBV6-3,14,TGTACCAGCAGGTCTAGCGGGGGGGGAAATGAGCAGTTCTTC,CTSRSSGGGNEQFF
TRBJ2-5,TRBD2,-,TRBV6-2/TRBV6-3,16,TGTGCCAGCAAAGATCTTAGCGGGGGGTACCAAGGGACCCAGTACTTC,CASKDLSGGYQGTQYF
TRBJ2-1,-,many,TRBV21-1,16,TGTGCCTCCCTGCCGCCTACAGGGGCCATCGTGGATGAGCAGTTCTTC,CASLPPTGAIVDEQFF
TRBJ1-5,TRBD1,many,TRBV20-1,13,TGCAGTGCTAGAGCACAGGGGAATCAGCCCCAGCATTTT,CSARAQGNQPQHF
TRBJ1-6,-,few,TRBV6-5,16,TGTGCCAGCAGGACAGACGTTAGCTCCTATAATTCACCCCTCCACTTT,CASRTDVSSYNSPLHF
TRBJ2-3,TRBD2,many,TRBV3-1,17,TGTGCCAGCAGTCTTCTGGGACTAGCGGGGGGGTTTGGTACGCAGTATTTT,CASSLLGLAGGFGTQYF
TRBJ2-5,-,many,TRBV30,14,TGTGCCTGGAGTGTACGAGGCAGTCTTCGGACCCAGTACTTC,CAWSVRGSLRTQYF
TRBJ2-2,-,few,TRBV11-3,13,TGTGCCAGCAGCCTTCGTGGGGCCGGGGAGCTGTTTTTT,CASSLRGAGELFF
TRBJ1-4,-,-,TRBV21-1,17,TGTGCCAGCAGCAATCGTTTAGGGGGCGCGCGGAATGAAAAACTGTTTTTT,CASSNRLGGARNEKLFF
TRBJ1-2,-,-,TRBV14,14,TGTGCCAGCAGCCTAAGGACGGGGGAAGGGGGCTACACCTTC,CASSLRTGEGGYTF
TRBJ2-1,-,-,TRBV6-1,10,TGTGCCAGCAGTCGGTATGAGCAGTTCTTC,CASSRYEQFF
TRBJ2-6,-,-,TRBV10-3,11,TGTACCATCAGTGAGCTGGGGGGTCTGACTTTC,CTISELGGLTF
TRBJ1-4,-,many,TRBV29-1,14,TGCAGCGCCCGTACCTCTGCAACTAATGAAAAACTGTTTTTT,CSARTSATNEKLFF
TRBJ2-3,TRBD2,many,TRBV20-1,15,TGCAGTGCTAGAGATCCTAGCGGACGCACAGATACGCAGTATTTT,CSARDPSGRTDTQYF
TRBJ1-2,-,many,TRBV12-3/TRBV12-4,15,TGTGCCAGCAGTTTTGGGAGACAAACAAACTATGGCTACACCTTC,CASSFGRQTNYGYTF
TRBJ2-5,-,many,TRBV7-9,14,TGTGCCAGCAGCTTAGAACGGTACCAAGAGACCCAGTACTTC,CASSLERYQETQYF
TRBJ2-5,TRBD2,-,TRBV7-2,15,TGTGCCAGCAGCTTAAGGATTGGCGGGGGAGAGACCCAGTACTTC,CASSLRIGGGETQYF
TRBJ2-1,-,many,TRBV2,15,TGTGCCAGCAGCCCCGGCCTAAACTCCTACAATGAGCAGTTCTTC,CASSPGLNSYNEQFF
TRBJ1-5,-,-,TRBV4-2,17,TGTGCCAGCAGCCTGAACCCGGGACCTTATAGCAGTCAGCCCCAGCATTTT,CASSLNPGPYSSQPQHF
TRBJ2-4,TRBD1,-,TRBV6-2/TRBV6-3,17,TGTGCCAGCAGTTACCGCCTTAGGACAGGTCGTGGGAACATTCAGTACTTC,CASSYRLRTGRGNIQYF
TRBJ2-3,-,many,TRBV5-1,16,TGCGCCAGCAGCTTGGGAGGCGGGGCGCTCACAGATACGCAGTATTTT,CASSLGGGALTDTQYF
TRBJ1-1,-,few,TRBV12-3/TRBV12-4,15,TGTGCCAGCAGTTTAATCCCCAGGGTGAACACTGAAGCTTTCTTT,CASSLIPRVNTEAFF
TRBJ1-1,-,few,TRBV4-1,14,TGCGCCAGCAGCCAAGAGACGGGGAACACTGAAGCTTTCTTT,CASSQETGNTEAFF
TRBJ2-7,TRBD1,many,TRBV7-8,14,TGTGCCAGCAGCCCCAGGACAGGGCGGGGCGAGCAGTACTTC,CASSPRTGRGEQYF
TRBJ2-1,-,many,TRBV20-1,13,TGCAGTGCTAGAGATCGGTCCTACAATGAGCAGTTCTTC,CSARDRSYNEQFF
TRBJ1-2,TRBD1,-,TRBV28,12,TGTGCCAGCAGTGCCGGGACAGAGCTCGGCACCTTC,CASSAGTELGTF
TRBJ2-7,-,-,TRBV4-1,13,TGCGCCAGCAGCCCGTGGAATCTCTACGAGCAGTACTTC,CASSPWNLYEQYF
TRBJ2-5,-,many,TRBV7-9,15,TGTGCCAGCAGCTTATTTGGGGCCGTCGAAGAGACCCAGTACTTC,CASSLFGAVEETQYF
TRBJ1-1,TRBD1,-,TRBV6-2/TRBV6-3,13,TGTGCCAGCAGCGGACAGGGATACGGAGAAGCTTTCTTT,CASSGQGYGEAFF
TRBJ2-4,TRBD2,few,TRBV5-1,19,TGCGCCAGCAGCCGAATCGCTAGCGGGGGGGCCGGAGCCAAAAACATTCAGTACTTC,CASSRIASGGAGAKNIQYF